Below, 28 T cell receptor beta chains from the same sample are listed, as sequenced in a study of blood T cells in healthy people across ages. The second PCR ran about 7 to 12 cycles with a sample-barcoded 5' primer and J-beta primers. Via MiXCR, TCRdb re-called the 5' RACE reads, giving one row per CDR3 protein. The sample includes fewer than 900,000 distinct CDR3 sequences, roughly two fifths seen only once; the top ten take roughly 20%. Sequencing used blood. These receptors all come from a woman in her sixties or seventies in good health.

The gene calls are TRBV4-1 and TRBJ2-1; TRBD2 is a possible D gene (6 bases). The CDR3 length is 16 residues. The germline gives CDR1 MGHRA, CDR2 YSYEKL. The V and J ends lost 0 bases and 10 bases respectively, with 19 bases between them. Written as DNA, the CDR3 is TGCGCCAGCAGCCAAGATAAGCGCGGGGTCGGGATGGAGCAGTTCTTC. Translation gives CASSQDKRGVGMEQFF.

This clonotype was seen many times. This rearrangement joins TRBV20-1 to TRBJ1-1; D not certain. This CDR3 has 14 residues. With 3 bases removed from V and 0 bases from J, the gap between germline ends came to 11 bases. Germline V CDR1 and CDR2: DFQATT, SNEGSKA (reference sequence). CDR3: CSASSAVLNTEAFF. CDR3 DNA: TGCAGTGCTAGTTCGGCGGTCTTGAACACTGAAGCTTTCTTT.

The chain carries TRBV27 and TRBJ2-7; unclear D gene. V was shortened by 5 bases and J by 4 bases, with 15 bases between the two germline ends. The CDR3 contains 14 residues. Germline assignment: CDR1 MNHEY and CDR2 SMNVEV (reference sequence). Here the CDR3 reads CASSPPSAFYEQYF. The CDR3 region has the DNA TGTGCCAGCAGTCCCCCCAGCGCTTTTTACGAGCAGTACTTC.

This clonotype has a single count. The rearrangement links TRBV20-1 to TRBJ2-1; D is unclear. The CDR3 length is 16 residues. Trimming left V 0 bases short and J 0 bases short, with 12 bases between. Germline V gene data show CDR1 as DFQATT and CDR2 as SNEGSKA (reference sequence). The CDR3 sequence is CSARDSRASSYNEQFF. CDR3 DNA: TGCAGTGCTAGAGATAGTAGGGCCAGCTCCTACAATGAGCAGTTCTTC.

The table lists this clonotype with a count of one. The chain joins TRBV6-5 to TRBJ2-3; D assignment may be TRBD1 or TRBD2 (5 bases each). This CDR3 spans 15 amino acids. V was shortened by 6 bases and J by 6 bases, with 19 bases between the two germline ends. The germline gives CDR1 MNHEY, CDR2 SVGAGI. CDR3 in DNA: TGTGCCAGCAGCCTGGGACGAGCCCGCTCCGATACGCAGTATTTT. This encodes CASSLGRARSDTQYF.

The rearrangement links TRBV9 to TRBJ2-3; D may be TRBD2 (5 bases). The CDR3 is made up of 14 amino acids. Germline loops: CDR1 SGDLS, CDR2 YYNGEE. V shed 3 bases and J shed 1 base, with 9 bases lying between them. The CDR3 is CASSAGSGTDTQYF. CDR3 in DNA: TGTGCCAGCAGCGCGGGGAGCGGCACAGATACGCAGTATTTT.

V and J are TRBV20-1 and TRBJ2-3; D is unclear. The ends were cut back, 2 bases at V and 2 bases at J, with 11 bases in the middle. Germline assignment: CDR1 DFQATT and CDR2 SNEGSKA (reference sequence). The CDR3 sequence is 14 residues long. CDR3 DNA: TGCAGTGCTAGAAACGAGTTCCCCACAGATACGCAGTATTTT. Translation: CSARNEFPTDTQYF.

The sample holds a few counts of this clonotype. The chain employs TRBV7-2 and TRBJ2-5, with D perhaps matching TRBD2 (6 bases). Trimming left V 3 bases short and J 3 bases short, with 14 bases between. The CDR3 loop spans 15 amino acids. Germline V gene lookup returns CDR1 SGHTA and CDR2 FQGNSA. The CDR3 region is CASSFSSPGEETQYF. The CDR3 nucleotides are TGTGCCAGCAGCTTTTCCTCCCCGGGGGAAGAGACCCAGTACTTC.

The chain recombines TRBV2 with TRBJ1-1; D remains ambiguous. Germline CDR1 is SNHLY and CDR2 is FYNNEI. CDR3 length equals 13 residues. V was clipped by 8 bases and J by 1 base, with 11 bases between them. The CDR3 region is CASRTLKNTEAFF. For the CDR3, the DNA is TGTGCCAGCCGGACGCTAAAGAACACTGAAGCTTTCTTT.

This clonotype was counted between two and nine times. The rearrangement uses TRBV7-2 and TRBJ2-2, with D tentatively TRBD1 (6 bases). The CDR3 spans 13 residues. Deletions cut 5 bases from V and 7 bases from J, with 11 bases between. The germline V gene has CDR1 SGHTA and CDR2 FQGNSA. The CDR3 coding sequence is TGTGCCAGCAGCAACAGGGTAGACGGGGAGCTGTTTTTT. Protein sequence: CASSNRVDGELFF.

This chain joins TRBV4-3 and TRBJ2-2, with 9 nucleotides matching TRBD2. The CDR3 has 17 amino acids. In germline, CDR1 is LGHNA, CDR2 YSLEER. Trimming cost V 3 bases and J 3 bases; bases outside gene matches: 8. The CDR3 loop is CASSQTGLARHTGELFF. The CDR3 nucleotides read TGCGCCAGCAGCCAGACAGGACTAGCGAGACACACCGGGGAGCTGTTTTTT.

Written as DNA, the CDR3 is TGCAGTGCGGCGAGGGACAGTAGGGCCTACGAGCAGTACTTC. This codes for CSAARDSRAYEQYF. This rearrangement joins TRBV20-1 to TRBJ2-7; 7 positions match TRBD1. Germline V lookup: CDR1 DFQATT, CDR2 SNEGSKA (reference sequence). J was trimmed by 2 bases and V by 6 bases; bases with no gene match: 10. This CDR3 is 14 amino acids long.

Remarks on this clonotype: This could be a read error, since a much larger clone is one nucleotide away. The chain couples TRBV5-1 to TRBJ2-5, with 8 bases identical to TRBD2. This CDR3 contains 15 residues. Looked up from germline, CDR1 is SGHRS and CDR2 is YFSETQ. CDR3 in amino acids: CASGLAAGGQETQYF. The CDR3 bases are TGCGCCAGCGGCTTGGCGGCGGGGGGACAAGAGACCCAGTACTTC.

This clonotype has a handful of counts. The chain uses TRBV7-3 and TRBJ1-6, with a possible D match to TRBD1 (6 bases). The V end was cut by 5 bases, the J end by 7 bases, with 9 bases between. The CDR3 length is 13 residues. Looked up from germline, CDR1 is SGHTA and CDR2 is FQGTGA. CDR3 residues: CASSEGQNSPLHF. CDR3 bases: TGTGCCAGCAGCGAAGGACAGAATTCACCCCTCCACTTT.

This clonotype was observed a few times. With a much larger clone just one base away, this may be a read error. The chain joins TRBV12-3 or TRBV12-4 to TRBJ2-1, with 8 positions matching TRBD2. The J call could be wrong; TRBJ2-7 is a better fit for the DNA end. There are 19 residues in the CDR3. The CDR3 DNA follows: TGTGCCAGCAGTTTCTCGGGACTAGTGATTGGAGGCTCCTACAATGAGCAGTACTTC. As protein: CASSFSGLVIGGSYNEQYF.

Comments on this clonotype: The limits of the CDR3 on the DNA are not certain, so only TCRdb's listed CDR3 is given. This chain joins TRBV19 and TRBJ1-5. The CDR3 adds up to 16 amino acids, both ends counted. Germline V gene data show CDR1 as LNHDA and CDR2 as SQIVND (reference sequence). The CDR3 protein is CASSTSGQLANQPQHF.

The table lists this clonotype with a few counts. The rearrangement joins TRBV6-5 to TRBJ2-7; 8 nucleotides line up with TRBD1. The CDR3 extends over 15 amino acids. The germline V gene encodes CDR1 MNHEY and CDR2 SVGAGI. The J segment lost 2 bases and the V segment lost 0 bases, leaving 3 bases of the junction unmatched. CDR3 coding DNA: TGTGCCAGCAGTTACTCGTACAGGGGGACCTACGAGCAGTACTTC. This sequence encodes CASSYSYRGTYEQYF.

This clonotype was observed a handful of times. The chain links TRBV5-6 to TRBJ1-6; D gene uncertain. The germline V gene has CDR1 SGHDT and CDR2 YYEEEE. Trimming pared 0 bases from V and 8 bases from J, leaving 15 bases between. The CDR3 loop spans 16 amino acids. The chain's CDR3 is CASSLGHDQRDSPLHF. In DNA form, the CDR3 reads TGTGCCAGCAGCTTGGGTCATGATCAACGGGATTCACCCCTCCACTTT. Drawing the rest from reference TRBV5-6 and TRBJ1-6, the complete variable domain is DAGVTQSPTHLIKTRGQQVTLRCSPKSGHDTVSWYQQALGQGPQFIFQYYEEEERQRGNFPDRFSGHQFPNYSSELNVNALLLGDSALYLCASSLGHDQRDSPLHFGNGTRLTVT.

The table lists this clonotype with many counts. The V call is TRBV28, the J call TRBJ1-2; 8 bases are a match to TRBD1. The V gene's germline CDR1 is MDHEN and CDR2 SYDVKM. CDR3 length: 12 residues. J gave up 6 bases and V 5 bases, and 2 bases lay outside the gene matches. The CDR3 DNA is TGTGCCAGCAGTCCGACAGGGGATGGCTACACCTTC. This gives the protein CASSPTGDGYTF.

V and J are TRBV4-3 and TRBJ2-1; 12 positions match TRBD2. Germline V gene data show CDR1 as LGHNA and CDR2 as YSLEER. CDR3 length equals 17 residues. The V gene end was trimmed by 0 bases and the J gene end by 8 bases; junction bases not matched to a gene: 8. Here the CDR3 DNA reads TGCGCCAGCAGCCAAGATCCGACTAGCGGGAGTTTGGATGAGCAGTTCTTC. Protein product: CASSQDPTSGSLDEQFF.

On this clonotype itself: A clone one base away is much larger, so this may be a read error. This chain uses TRBV10-3 with TRBJ2-1, with 11 bases matching TRBD2. V shed 4 bases, J shed 10 bases, and the junction held 9 bases outside the gene matches. Germline lookup yields CDR1 ENHRY and CDR2 SYGVKD. The CDR3 covers 15 residues. This CDR3 is CAISVGSGRAEEQFF. In nucleotides, the CDR3 is TGTGCCATCAGTGTTGGTAGCGGGAGGGCGGAGGAGCAGTTCTTC.

This clonotype was recorded many times. J is TRBJ2-7 and V is TRBV6-2 or TRBV6-3; no clear D gene. The V end lost 8 bases, the J end lost 4 bases, and 12 bases lay between the germline ends. This CDR3 is 12 amino acids long. Looked up from germline, CDR1 is MNHEY and CDR2 is SVGEGT. This CDR3 reads CASRLDLYEQYF. In DNA form, the CDR3 reads TGTGCCAGCCGATTGGACCTTTACGAGCAGTACTTC.

The chain carries TRBV6-5 and TRBJ2-3; 9 positions agree with TRBD2. This CDR3 region has 15 residues. Germline CDR1 MNHEY, CDR2 SVGAGI. The trim removed 7 bases at V and 2 bases at J, leaving 7 bases unmatched. The CDR3 coding sequence is TGTGCCAGCACCCCTAGCGGGATACACACAGATACGCAGTATTTT. It specifies CASTPSGIHTDTQYF.

This clonotype has a count of ten or more. The CDR3 DNA follows: TGTGCCAGCAGCCCTAATCTTCCACCGGAGACCCAGTACTTC. It codes for CASSPNLPPETQYF. The chain is built from TRBV9 and TRBJ2-5; no definite D call. This CDR3 has 14 amino acids. The germline V and J ends were trimmed by 4 bases and 5 bases, with 15 bases remaining between them. Germline V CDR1 and CDR2: SGDLS, YYNGEE.

The V call is TRBV6-5, the J call TRBJ2-1; D is ambiguous. Deletions cut 2 bases from V and 4 bases from J, with 12 bases between. CDR3 length: 15 residues. The germline V gene encodes CDR1 MNHEY and CDR2 SVGAGI. The CDR3 DNA is TGTGCCAGCAGTTACGGCTCCCAGTCGTACAATGAGCAGTTCTTC. Protein sequence: CASSYGSQSYNEQFF.

The chain carries TRBV10-3 and TRBJ2-3; D ambiguous. The CDR3 sequence is 14 residues long. CDR1 and CDR2 from the germline V gene are ENHRY and SYGVKD. The germline V and J ends were trimmed by 0 bases and 9 bases, with 13 bases remaining between them. The CDR3 protein is CAISESSRIDTQYF. CDR3 sequence (DNA): TGTGCCATCAGTGAGTCATCTAGGATCGACACGCAGTATTTT.

The CDR3 loop reads CSVFDSPADTQYF. The DNA for the CDR3 is TGCAGTGTCTTTGACAGCCCCGCAGATACGCAGTATTTT. This sequence joins TRBV20-1 and TRBJ2-3, with D perhaps TRBD1 (5 bases). Trimming stripped 7 bases from V and 4 bases from J, with 15 bases between. The CDR3 is made up of 13 amino acids. The germline CDR1 and CDR2 sequences are DFQATT and SNEGSKA (reference sequence).

This clonotype was seen once. V usage is TRBV10-3 and J usage is TRBJ1-1, with D possibly matching TRBD1 (5 bases). Per germline, CDR1 ENHRY and CDR2 SYGVKD. Trimming left V 8 bases short and J 5 bases short, with 12 bases between. This CDR3 spans 12 amino acids. CDR3 amino acids: CAIDGGGTEAFF. DNA for the CDR3: TGTGCCATCGATGGGGGAGGAACTGAAGCTTTCTTT.